This T cell receptor beta chain was profiled in a study of blood T cell repertoires in COVID-19. The trim removed 3 bases at V and 3 bases at J, leaving 6 bases unmatched. The CDR3 is 15 residues long. Germline V gives CDR1 SGHNT, CDR2 YYREEE (reference sequence). Clones were read by immunoSEQ multiplex PCR, and TCRdb kept only the in-frame ones, dropping some. The sample has some 240,000 clones; about nine tenths are singletons. The rearrangement links TRBV5-4 to TRBJ2-1; TRBD1 aligns across 7 bases. Sample: peripheral blood. The TCR originated in a man aged 60 to 69 who had recovered from COVID-19. CDR3 nucleotides: TGTGCCAGCAGCTGGACAGGTGGCGGCTACAATGAGCAGTTCTTC. Translated, it gives CASSWTGGGYNEQFF.